This T cell receptor beta chain is drawn from a study of molecular identifiers for immune sequencing clone quantification. Bulk libraries came from a prior protocol with listed TCR primers. Each CDR3 protein is one row after TCRdb ran MiXCR on the PCR reads. Seen here are about 630,000 distinct CDR3 sequences, 25% observed once, and the top ten hold about 0.84%. Between the trimmed V and J ends, which lost 6 bases and 0 bases, there was a span of 21 bases. The CDR3 spans 16 residues. CDR1 and CDR2 (germline): DFQATT, SNEGSKA (reference sequence). This clonotype was seen many times. This chain links TRBV20-1 with TRBJ2-7, with D tentatively TRBD2 (5 bases). The material sequenced was naive CD8+ T cells from blood, with Jurkat cell RNA spiked in. Documented subset: FACS-sorted CD8+CD4-CCR7+CD45RA+ naive T cells. This TCR came from a human donor in good health. Some libraries in this study had Jurkat cell RNA spiked in. The CDR3 spells CSARPGLKRSSYEQYF. CDR3 nucleotide sequence: TGCAGTGCCAGACCCGGACTGAAGCGGAGCTCCTACGAGCAGTACTTC.